These T cell receptor beta chains were read from a single sample in a study of blood T cell repertoires in COVID-19. Measured with immunoSEQ multiplex PCR; TCRdb has only the in-frame clones, and not every one. This sample has approximately 76,000 clones; about 89% occur once, and the top ten carry 10% to 15%. The sample comprised peripheral blood. The receptors stem from a woman aged 55-69 years with acute or convalescent COVID-19. Each CDR3 is given with its conserved first and last residue. D genes are given only for firm matches. Expanded clones get a size class; other rows say once, few or many, or leave the size out.

>TRBD1|TRBJ2-7|TRBV5-4|NA|14
CASSPRTGAYEQYF
TGTGCCAGCAGCCCACGGACAGGGGCTTACGAGCAGTACTTC
>TRBD1|TRBJ1-2|TRBV2|NA|14
CASSERRGENGYTF
TGTGCCAGCAGTGAACGCAGGGGGGAAAATGGCTACACCTTC
>TRBD1|TRBJ1-1|TRBV19|NA|15
CASCAPDRGNCGAFF
TGTGCCAGTTGCGCCCCGGACAGGGGGAATTGTGGAGCTTTCTTT
>TRBD1|TRBJ1-2|TRBV6-5|once|13
CASSRTGDYGYTF
TGTGCCAGCAGCAGGACAGGGGACTATGGCTACACCTTC
>NA|TRBJ2-1|TRBV5-1|NA|15
CASSDSASSYNEQFF
TGCGCCAGCAGTGACAGCGCGAGCTCCTACAATGAGCAGTTCTTC
>NA|TRBJ1-5|TRBV28|NA|16
CASSSGGVNSNQPQHF
TGTGCCAGCAGCTCCGGGGGGGTAAATAGCAATCAGCCCCAGCATTTT
>NA|TRBJ2-1|TRBV27|NA|15
CASSRDSPSYNEQFF
TGTGCCAGCAGTAGGGACTCCCCCTCCTACAATGAGCAGTTCTTC
>NA|TRBJ2-4|TRBV9|NA|13
CASSVAVENIQYF
TGTGCCAGCAGCGTGGCAGTCGAAAACATTCAGTACTTC
>NA|TRBJ2-3|TRBV25-1|NA|12
CASRASTDTQYF
TGTGCCAGCAGAGCTAGCACAGATACGCAGTATTTT
>NA|TRBJ2-3|TRBV4-1|NA|16
CASSQAWGGATDTQYF
TGCGCCAGCAGCCAAGCCTGGGGGGGCGCCACAGATACGCAGTATTTT
>NA|TRBJ2-1|TRBV10-3|NA|16
CAISSLATSPYNEQFF
TGTGCCATCAGTTCGCTAGCCACGTCCCCTTACAATGAGCAGTTCTTC
>NA|TRBJ2-7|TRBV19|NA|14
CASSQQGTSYEQYF
TGTGCCAGTAGTCAACAGGGAACCTCCTACGAGCAGTACTTC
>TRBD2|TRBJ2-2|TRBV9|few|16
CASSQLAGTYTGELFF
TGTGCCAGCAGTCAACTAGCGGGGACCTACACCGGGGAGCTGTTTTTT
>NA|TRBJ2-5|TRBV6-5|NA|15
CASSYYGQGQETQYF
TGTGCCAGCAGTTACTACGGACAAGGGCAAGAGACCCAGTACTTC
>NA|TRBJ1-1|TRBV4-1|NA|14
CASSQDRGNTEAFF
TGCGCCAGCAGCCAAGACAGGGGTAACACTGAAGCTTTCTTT
>NA|TRBJ2-7|TRBV6-4|NA|13
CASSSGLGYEQYF
TGTGCCAGCAGTAGCGGGCTCGGCTACGAGCAGTACTTC